This T cell receptor beta chain was sequenced for a study of PD-1 blockade in classical Hodgkin lymphoma. Overall study context: Once every 2 weeks, patients received intravenous nivolumab at 3 mg/kg.

Between the trimmed V and J ends, which lost 0 bases and 0 bases, there was a span of 12 bases. Germline V gene data show CDR1 as SGHVS and CDR2 as FNYEAQ. This CDR3 has 16 residues. All patients relapsed after autologous stem cell transplantation, and brentuximab vedotin exposure varied. Here immunoSEQ multiplex PCR was the method, and the copy in TCRdb shows in-frame clones only, minus some. The sample holds about 90,000 clones; roughly 89% are singletons and the top ten take approximately 12%. The sample here was peripheral blood mononuclear cells (PBMCs), taken before the second cycle of nivolumab. The chain uses TRBV7-6 and TRBJ2-7, with a tentative D call TRBD2 (7 bases). This TCR derives from a human donor with classical Hodgkin lymphoma. CDR3 residues: CASSLAGGTYSYEQYF. The DNA of the CDR3 is TGTGCCAGCAGCTTAGCCGGGGGGACATACTCCTACGAGCAGTACTTC.